These 14 T cell receptor beta chains came from one sample sequenced in a study of identical twins. Using its own MiXCR run on the 5' RACE reads, TCRdb lists one record per CDR3 protein. In the table there are 500,000 to 700,000 distinct CDR3 sequences, just over 7% of which are singletons. These data were also filed under a second study, of yellow fever vaccine responses in identical twins.

Source material: PBMCs. These receptors all come from a woman aged 18-29 years in good health.

This clonotype was detected a few times. The chain is built from TRBV12-3 or TRBV12-4 and TRBJ2-2; D is undetermined. This CDR3 spans 13 amino acids. Trimming took off 5 bases at V and 3 bases at J, with 7 bases between the two ends. DNA for the CDR3: TGTGCCAGCAGTCGACCCTACACCGGGGAGCTGTTTTTT. It specifies CASSRPYTGELFF.

This clonotype was found a few times. The CDR3 sequence: CATSVPLSGKNTGELFF. CDR3 in DNA: TGTGCCACCAGCGTACCCCTGTCGGGGAAGAACACCGGGGAGCTGTTTTTT. V usage is TRBV15 and J usage is TRBJ2-2, with a weak D call TRBD2 (5 bases). The CDR3 totals 17 residues. Trimming took 5 bases from V and 1 from J, leaving 17 bases between them. Germline V gene lookup returns CDR1 LNHNV and CDR2 YYDKDF (reference sequence).

This chain uses TRBV9 with TRBJ2-2; 8 nucleotides agree with TRBD1. The germline V gene encodes CDR1 SGDLS and CDR2 YYNGEE. The J segment lost 2 bases and the V segment lost 1 base, leaving 4 bases of the junction unmatched. This CDR3 comprises 16 residues. CDR3 region: CASSVQGAPNTGELFF. The CDR3 DNA is TGTGCCAGCAGCGTACAGGGGGCTCCTAACACCGGGGAGCTGTTTTTT.

There are many counts of this clonotype. The chain employs TRBV25-1 and TRBJ2-2; 9 bases align to TRBD1. J gave up 4 bases and V 4 bases, and 4 bases lay outside the gene matches. The V gene's germline CDR1 is MGHDK and CDR2 SYGVNS. The CDR3 is made up of 15 amino acids. Written as DNA, the CDR3 is TGTGCCAGCAGTGTCTTGGACAGGGGCACCGGGGAGCTGTTTTTT. It specifies CASSVLDRGTGELFF.

This rearrangement joins TRBV20-1 to TRBJ1-5; D unclear. Germline V gene sequence: CDR1 DFQATT, CDR2 SNEGSKA (reference sequence). V lost 6 bases to trimming and J lost 3 bases, with 12 bases between them. CDR3 length equals 13 residues. This CDR3 is CSATGSFNQPQHF. CDR3 in DNA: TGCAGTGCCACTGGGTCGTTCAATCAGCCCCAGCATTTT.

This clonotype was seen more than once but under ten times. V gene TRBV28 combines with J gene TRBJ2-2, with TRBD1 matching 12 bases. The ends lost 7 bases at V and 6 bases at J; junction bases unmatched: 6. The CDR3 extends over 15 amino acids. CDR1 is MDHEN and CDR2 is SYDVKM in the germline V gene. CDR3 bases: TGTGCCAGCAAAGAGGGACAGGGGGCATCCGGGGAGCTGTTTTTT. This translates into CASKEGQGASGELFF.

This clonotype has more than one count but fewer than ten. This chain links TRBV6-5 with TRBJ1-1; the D gene is possibly TRBD1 (5 bases). Germline assignment: CDR1 MNHEY and CDR2 SVGAGI. V was clipped by 0 bases and J by 0 bases, with 17 bases between them. The CDR3 consists of 18 residues. The CDR3 DNA sequence: TGTGCCAGCAGTTACTCGATAGGAGTTGCAGGGTTGAACACTGAAGCTTTCTTT. Its protein product is CASSYSIGVAGLNTEAFF.

This clonotype was observed many times. The CDR3 spells CASSLRAVGHPIYNEQFF. DNA for the CDR3: TGCGCCAGCAGCTTACGGGCAGTTGGCCACCCGATTTACAATGAGCAGTTCTTC. The chain joins TRBV5-1 to TRBJ2-1, with D uncertain. The ends were cut back, 2 bases at V and 4 bases at J, with 22 bases in the middle. The CDR3 runs to 18 residues. CDR1 is SGHRS and CDR2 is YFSETQ in the germline V gene.

The J gene is TRBJ2-5, the V gene TRBV12-3 or TRBV12-4; D is perhaps TRBD1 or TRBD2 (6 bases each). Trimming cost V 3 bases and J 1 base, with 15 bases left between them. This CDR3 comprises 16 residues. The CDR3 protein is CASSLGGSGAQETQYF. As DNA, the CDR3 is TGTGCCAGCAGTTTGGGAGGATCGGGGGCCCAAGAGACCCAGTACTTC.

The CDR3 nucleotides read TGTGCCAGCAGTTCTCAGGGGTCCTCCAACTATGGCTACACCTTC. As protein: CASSSQGSSNYGYTF. The gene calls are TRBV2 and TRBJ1-2, with a possible D match to TRBD1 (6 bases). The germline V gene encodes CDR1 SNHLY and CDR2 FYNNEI. V lost 5 bases to trimming and J lost 2 bases, with 15 bases between them. The CDR3 is 15 residues long.

The chain links TRBV10-1 to TRBJ2-1; 10 bases match TRBD2. The CDR3 consists of 17 residues. The V gene's germline CDR1 is WNHNN and CDR2 SYGVQD (reference sequence). The V gene end was trimmed by 2 bases and the J gene end by 4 bases; junction bases not matched to a gene: 8. CDR3 in DNA: TGCGCCAGCAGTGAGGCCAGCTGGACTAGCGGTTACAATGAGCAGTTCTTC. Amino acid sequence: CASSEASWTSGYNEQFF.

This clonotype was seen many times. The genes are TRBV4-1 and TRBJ2-1; 7 bases are shared with TRBD1. The CDR3 runs to 14 residues. The ends lost 5 bases at V and 5 bases at J; junction bases unmatched: 6. Germline CDR1 and CDR2: MGHRA and YSYEKL. The CDR3 coding sequence is TGCGCCAGCAGCGGACAGGAGATCGACAATGAGCAGTTCTTC. Amino acids: CASSGQEIDNEQFF.

The chain carries TRBV5-1 and TRBJ1-1; 9 bases agree with TRBD1. CDR3 length: 15 amino acids. The V and J ends lost 7 bases and 5 bases, in that order; junction bases with no gene match: 12. Germline CDR1 is SGHRS and CDR2 is YFSETQ. CDR3 protein: CASFQSTGGYTEAFF. CDR3 bases: TGCGCCAGCTTCCAATCGACAGGGGGATATACTGAAGCTTTCTTT.

This clonotype was observed a handful of times. V and J are TRBV12-3 or TRBV12-4 and TRBJ2-1; no definite D call. Trimming shortened V by 5 bases and J by 2 bases, and 10 bases separated the two germline ends. This CDR3 region has 14 residues. The CDR3 here is CASSHSETYNEQFF. CDR3 DNA sequence: TGTGCCAGCAGTCATTCCGAAACCTACAATGAGCAGTTCTTC.